The following is a T cell receptor (beta chain) sequence with its context. In germline, CDR1 is LNHDA, CDR2 SQIVND (reference sequence). V trimming: 4 bases; J trimming: 4 bases; junction bases outside the gene matches: 5. The CDR3 runs 15 residues. The sample belongs to a study of blood T cell repertoires in COVID-19. Turning to the study itself: Acute and convalescent COVID-19 specimens originated in the United States, Italy and Spain. PBMCs, B-cell-depleted T cells, or T cells were the source of the cDNA or gDNA that made up the material.

Original methodology: Reference gene primer amplification in the assay estimated nucleated cell counts. TCRdb's table, derived via immunoSEQ multiplex PCR, lists solely in-frame clones and lacks some. The V and J calls and clone size are taken from that table; D and trimming were inferred from the DNA. Counted here are 75,000 to 100,000 clones, around 90% occurring once; the ten biggest clones make up approximately 7.3%. The sequenced sample consisted of peripheral blood. This rearrangement joins TRBV19 to TRBJ2-1; 9 bases map to TRBD2. This TCR was recovered from a man aged 65 to 85 with acute or convalescent COVID-19. For the CDR3, the DNA is TGTGCCAGTAGTACATCTAGCGGGGTTTACAATGAGCAGTTCTTC. Translated: CASSTSSGVYNEQFF.